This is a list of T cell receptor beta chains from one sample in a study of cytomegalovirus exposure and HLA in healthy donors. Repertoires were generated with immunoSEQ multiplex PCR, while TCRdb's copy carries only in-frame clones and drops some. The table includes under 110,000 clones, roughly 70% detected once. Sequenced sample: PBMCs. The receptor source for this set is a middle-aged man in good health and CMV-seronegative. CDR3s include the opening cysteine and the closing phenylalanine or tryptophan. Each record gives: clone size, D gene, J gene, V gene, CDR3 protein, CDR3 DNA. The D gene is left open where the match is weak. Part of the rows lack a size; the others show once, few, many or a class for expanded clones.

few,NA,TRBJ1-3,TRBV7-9,CASSRTLSSGNTIYF,TGTGCCAGCAGTCGGACACTTAGCTCTGGAAACACCATATATTTT
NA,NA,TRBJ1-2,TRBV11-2,CASSLRGKVTF,TGTGCCAGCAGCCTAAGGGGGAAGGTCACCTTC
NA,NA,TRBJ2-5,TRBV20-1,CSARARETQYF,TGCAGTGCTAGGGCGCGGGAGACCCAGTACTTC
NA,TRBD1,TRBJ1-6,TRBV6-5,CASSPDRAYNSPLHF,TGTGCCAGCAGCCCGGACAGGGCCTATAATTCACCCCTCCACTTT
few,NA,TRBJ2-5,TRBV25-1,CASSAAGTETQYF,TGTGCCAGCAGTGCTGCAGGCACTGAGACCCAGTACTTC
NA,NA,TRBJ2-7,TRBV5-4,CASSPRQGLREQYF,TGTGCCAGCAGTCCTCGGCAGGGGTTACGCGAGCAGTACTTC
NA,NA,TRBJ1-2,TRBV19,CASSMVEVILF,TGTGCCAGTAGTATGGTGGAGGTCATCCTCTTC
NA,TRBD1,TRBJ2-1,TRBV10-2,CASSEGQGRSNEQFF,TGCGCCAGCAGTGAGGGACAGGGAAGGTCCAATGAGCAGTTCTTC
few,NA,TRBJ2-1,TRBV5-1,CASSANSTGSYNEQFF,TGCGCCAGCAGCGCCAACAGCACCGGCTCCTACAATGAGCAGTTCTTC
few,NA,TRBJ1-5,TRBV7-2,CASSLGTRDQPQHF,TGTGCCAGCAGCTTGGGGACACGTGATCAGCCCCAGCATTTT
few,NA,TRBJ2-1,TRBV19,CASTQQGWNEQFF,TGTGCCAGCACCCAACAGGGTTGGAATGAGCAGTTCTTC
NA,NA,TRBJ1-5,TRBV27,CASSLGPYSNQPQHF,TGTGCCAGCAGCCTAGGCCCTTATAGCAATCAGCCCCAGCATTTT
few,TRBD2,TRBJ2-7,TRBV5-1,CASGRSGVYEQYF,TGCGCCAGCGGACGGAGCGGGGTCTACGAGCAGTACTTC
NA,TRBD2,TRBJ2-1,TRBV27,CASSSAGAPGNEQFF,TGTGCCAGCAGTTCTGCGGGAGCTCCGGGCAATGAGCAGTTCTTC
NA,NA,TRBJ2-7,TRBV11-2,CASSIGNLDEQYF,TGTGCCAGCAGCATCGGGAATTTGGACGAGCAGTACTTC
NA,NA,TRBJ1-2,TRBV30,CAWDLRGAGGYTF,TGTGCCTGGGATCTTCGGGGAGCAGGAGGCTACACCTTC
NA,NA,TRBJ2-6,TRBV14,CASSPERQSLAGANVLTF,TGTGCCAGCAGCCCTGAACGTCAGTCTCTGGCTGGGGCCAACGTCCTGACTTTC
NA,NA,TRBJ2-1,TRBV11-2,CASSRSASYNEQFF,TGTGCCAGCAGTCGTAGCGCCTCCTACAATGAGCAGTTCTTC
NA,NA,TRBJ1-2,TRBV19,CASSIASGYTF,TGTGCCAGTAGTATAGCGTCGGGCTACACCTTC
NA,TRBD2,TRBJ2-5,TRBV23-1,CASSQPRLAALPETQYF,TGCGCCAGCAGTCAACCCAGACTAGCGGCCCTCCCAGAGACCCAGTACTTC
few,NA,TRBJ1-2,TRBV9,CASSIGTRYGYTF,TGTGCCAGCAGCATTGGGACACGATATGGCTACACCTTC
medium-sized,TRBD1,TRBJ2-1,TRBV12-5,CASGLGQGVENEQFF,TGTGCTAGTGGTTTGGGACAGGGGGTCGAGAATGAGCAGTTCTTC
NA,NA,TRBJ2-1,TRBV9,CASSGAGQTYNEQFF,TGTGCCAGCAGCGGGGCAGGGCAGACCTACAATGAGCAGTTCTTC
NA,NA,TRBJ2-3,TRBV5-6,CASSLQNTDTQYF,TGTGCCAGCAGCTTGCAAAACACAGATACGCAGTATTTT
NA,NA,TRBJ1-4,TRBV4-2,CASSRGRNEEKLFF,TGTGCCAGCAGCCGGGGGCGCAATGAAGAAAAACTGTTTTTT
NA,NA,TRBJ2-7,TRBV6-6,CASTNPGYEQYF,TGTGCCAGCACTAACCCGGGCTACGAGCAGTACTTC
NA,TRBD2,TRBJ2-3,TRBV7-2,CASSLALAGVKADTQYF,TGTGCCAGCAGCTTAGCACTAGCGGGAGTTAAGGCAGATACGCAGTATTTT
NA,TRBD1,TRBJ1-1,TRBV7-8,CASSFRTGEFLGAFF,TGTGCCAGCAGCTTCAGGACAGGGGAGTTTTTAGGAGCTTTCTTT
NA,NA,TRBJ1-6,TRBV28,CASAIGQDNSPLHF,TGTGCCAGCGCGATCGGACAAGATAATTCACCCCTCCACTTT
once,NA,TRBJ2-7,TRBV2,CASSESGSSYEQYF,TGTGCCAGCAGTGAATCGGGTAGCTCCTACGAGCAGTACTTC
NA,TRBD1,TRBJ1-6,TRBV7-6,CASSLRQGVSSPLHF,TGTGCCAGCAGCCTACGACAGGGTGTAAGCTCACCCCTCCACTTT
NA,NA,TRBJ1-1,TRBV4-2,CASSQDRKGATEAFF,TGTGCCAGCAGCCAAGATAGGAAGGGAGCCACTGAAGCTTTCTTT
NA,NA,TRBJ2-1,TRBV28,CASFGGLSSYNEQFF,TGTGCCAGCTTCGGCGGGCTGAGCTCCTACAATGAGCAGTTCTTC
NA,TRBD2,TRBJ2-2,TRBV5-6,CASSLSGGANTGELFF,TGTGCCAGCAGCTTGAGCGGGGGGGCGAACACCGGGGAGCTGTTTTTT
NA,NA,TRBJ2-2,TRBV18,CASSSTGGQNTGELFF,TGTGCCAGCTCATCTACGGGGGGCCAGAACACCGGGGAGCTGTTTTTT
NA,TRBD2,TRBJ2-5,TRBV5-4,CASSRTSGQKETQYF,TGTGCCAGCAGCCGGACTAGCGGACAAAAAGAGACCCAGTACTTC
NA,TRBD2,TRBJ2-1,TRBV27,CASSFPGLALNEQFF,TGTGCCAGCAGCTTCCCGGGACTAGCGCTAAATGAGCAGTTCTTC
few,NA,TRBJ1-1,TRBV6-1,CASSSTLYLNTEAFF,TGTGCCAGCAGTTCTACTCTATACCTGAACACTGAAGCTTTCTTT
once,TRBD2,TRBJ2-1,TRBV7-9,CAGRAGAYNEQFF,TGTGCCGGAAGGGCGGGAGCCTACAATGAGCAGTTCTTC
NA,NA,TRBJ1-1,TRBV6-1,CASSQNTGRAFF,TGTGCCAGCAGTCAAAACACAGGGAGAGCTTTCTTT
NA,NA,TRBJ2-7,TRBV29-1,CSVESVQGNEQYF,TGCAGCGTTGAAAGTGTTCAGGGCAACGAGCAGTACTTC
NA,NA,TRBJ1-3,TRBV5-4,CASSSEYSGNTIYF,TGTGCCAGCAGCTCGGAGTACTCTGGAAACACCATATATTTT
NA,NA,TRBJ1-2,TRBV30,CAWRRPGGIHYGYTF,TGTGCCTGGAGACGACCCGGGGGTATCCACTATGGCTACACCTTC
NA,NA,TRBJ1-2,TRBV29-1,CSVESGGGGYTF,TGCAGCGTTGAATCGGGGGGCGGTGGCTACACCTTC
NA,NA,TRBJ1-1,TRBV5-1,CASSLRQVNTEAFF,TGCGCCAGCAGCCTACGGCAGGTAAACACTGAAGCTTTCTTT
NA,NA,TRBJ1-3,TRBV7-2,CASSLSGQWRNTIYF,TGTGCCAGCAGCTTAAGCGGACAGTGGAGAAACACCATATATTTT
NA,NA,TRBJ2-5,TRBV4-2,CASSLNRGGTQYF,TGTGCCAGCAGCCTTAACAGGGGGGGGACCCAGTACTTC
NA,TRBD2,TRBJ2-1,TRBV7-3,CASSFEAGGFNEQFF,TGTGCCAGCAGCTTTGAAGCGGGGGGCTTCAATGAGCAGTTCTTC
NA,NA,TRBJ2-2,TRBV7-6,CASSLTFRGGSTGELFF,TGTGCCAGCAGCTTAACCTTTAGGGGGGGGAGCACCGGGGAGCTGTTTTTT